Below, 28 T cell receptor beta chains from the same sample are listed, as sequenced in a study of vaccination and CD4 T cells after COVID-19. The Oncomine TCR Beta short-read assay was applied to DNA of cultured CD4+ T cells. TCRdb fed the PCR reads into MiXCR, producing one record per CDR3 protein. The sample has 20,000 or so distinct CDR3 sequences; just over 60% are singletons. No cognate antigen is known for these TCRs. As for treatment: approximately 9-day PBMC culture with coronavirus spike peptide pools or control peptides (ViraFEST assay). Material for sequencing was CD4+ T cells from blood, cultured in vitro. The receptors shown here come from a human donor who had recovered from COVID-19.

The genes are TRBV12-3 or TRBV12-4 and TRBJ2-3; D gene ambiguous. The CDR3 totals 11 residues. The V end was cut by 8 bases, the J end by 2 bases, with 5 bases between. In DNA form, the CDR3 reads TGTGCCAGCGGGTACACAGATACGCAGTATTTT. It is translated as CASGYTDTQYF.

The rearrangement uses TRBV28 and TRBJ2-2, with D perhaps TRBD1 (5 bases). CDR1 is MDHEN and CDR2 is SYDVKM in the germline V gene. Trimming took 6 bases from V and 1 from J, leaving 15 bases between them. The CDR3 spans 16 residues. The CDR3 reads CASRAPQGRNTGELFF. CDR3 in DNA: TGTGCCAGCAGGGCGCCTCAGGGAAGGAACACCGGGGAGCTGTTTTTT.

The chain links TRBV20-1 to TRBJ1-1; no definite D call. Trimming shortened V by 0 bases and J by 1 base, and 15 bases separated the two germline ends. CDR3 length: 16 residues. Germline CDR1 is DFQATT and CDR2 is SNEGSKA (reference sequence). The CDR3 is CSARDRGPGRNTEAFF. The CDR3 region has the DNA TGCAGTGCTAGAGATAGAGGTCCGGGGAGGAACACTGAAGCTTTCTTT.

This chain connects TRBV20-1 to TRBJ1-2; a possible D gene is TRBD1 (5 bases). V dropped 6 bases and J dropped 6 bases, with 11 bases sitting between them. CDR3 size: 11 residues. Germline V CDR1 and CDR2: DFQATT, SNEGSKA (reference sequence). CDR3 DNA sequence: TGCAGTGCGCAGGGAGGGAATGGCTACACCTTC. This codes for CSAQGGNGYTF.

The chain combines TRBV5-8 with TRBJ2-2, with 7 bases matching TRBD1. This CDR3 has 16 residues. The V gene's germline CDR1 is SGHTS and CDR2 YDEGEE. J was trimmed by 4 bases and V by 0 bases; bases with no gene match: 6. As DNA, the CDR3 is TGTGCCAGCAGCTTGGTCTGGACAGGACGCACCGGGGAGCTGTTTTTT. This translates into CASSLVWTGRTGELFF.

This clonotype has just a few counts. V gene TRBV5-4 combines with J gene TRBJ2-3, with 7 nucleotides matching TRBD2. Trimming cost V 0 bases and J 1 base; bases outside gene matches: 2. This CDR3 is 15 amino acids long. Per the germline V gene, CDR1 is SGHNT and CDR2 is YYREEE (reference sequence). In DNA, the CDR3 is TGTGCCAGCAGCTTGGCCGCGGGAGGCACAGATACGCAGTATTTT. Translation: CASSLAAGGTDTQYF.

The chain employs TRBV2 and TRBJ1-5; D call uncertain. CDR1 and CDR2 (germline): SNHLY, FYNNEI. V was cut by 2 bases and J by 4 bases, with 9 bases left in between. The CDR3 has 14 amino acids. The CDR3 DNA sequence: TGTGCCAGCAGTGAACAGCTAAAAAATCAGCCCCAGCATTTT. Translating it yields CASSEQLKNQPQHF. The whole variable domain, filled in from reference TRBV2 and TRBJ1-5, reads EPEVTQTPSHQVTQMGQEVILRCVPISNHLYFYWYRQILGQKVEFLVSFYNNEISEKSEIFDDQFSVERPDGSNFTLKIRSTKLEDSAMYFCASSEQLKNQPQHFGDGTRLSIL.

J is TRBJ2-1 and V is TRBV24-1, with 7 bases matching TRBD1. The V and J ends lost 4 bases and 2 bases, in that order; junction bases with no gene match: 4. The CDR3 sequence is 15 residues long. Germline CDR1 is KGHDR and CDR2 is SFDVKD. The CDR3 reads CATSESQGPYNEQFF. The CDR3 coding sequence is TGTGCCACCAGTGAGTCACAGGGGCCCTACAATGAGCAGTTCTTC.

This clonotype occurred a few times. The chain joins TRBV7-2 to TRBJ1-5; D may be TRBD1 (5 bases). This CDR3 region has 15 residues. Germline-derived CDR1 and CDR2 are SGHTA and FQGNSA. V was trimmed by 4 bases and J by 2 bases, leaving 12 bases between them. The CDR3 sequence: CASSSQGLGNQPQHF. CDR3 sequence (DNA): TGTGCCAGCAGCTCTCAGGGTTTAGGCAATCAGCCCCAGCATTTT.

The CDR3 here is CASSLGGQGRETQYF. The CDR3 coding sequence is TGTGCCAGCAGCTTGGGAGGACAGGGTAGGGAGACCCAGTACTTC. V and J are TRBV5-8 and TRBJ2-5, with 8 bases identical to TRBD1. The CDR3 sequence is 15 residues long. The V gene end was trimmed by 0 bases and the J gene end by 5 bases; junction bases not matched to a gene: 6. Germline CDR1 and CDR2: SGHTS and YDEGEE.

CDR3 sequence (DNA): TGCGCCAGCAGCTTGTTACCCAGCACAGATACGCAGTATTTT. The encoded protein is CASSLLPSTDTQYF. The V gene is TRBV5-1, the J gene TRBJ2-3; D remains ambiguous. Germline V CDR1 and CDR2: SGHRS, YFSETQ. The CDR3 sequence is 14 residues long. The V gene lost 1 base and the J gene lost 0 bases, with 6 bases spanning the gap.

The chain recombines TRBV19 with TRBJ2-3; 8 nucleotides align to TRBD2. Germline CDR1 is LNHDA and CDR2 is SQIVND (reference sequence). The V and J ends lost 8 bases and 3 bases, in that order; junction bases with no gene match: 10. The CDR3 covers 15 residues. The CDR3 DNA reads as TGTGCCAGTGGGATATCGGCTAGCGGGACAGATACGCAGTATTTT. Translating it yields CASGISASGTDTQYF.

The V and J genes are TRBV20-1 and TRBJ1-1, with 7 bases matching TRBD1. The CDR3 length is 16 residues. The germline gives CDR1 DFQATT, CDR2 SNEGSKA (reference sequence). V trimming: 3 bases; J trimming: 4 bases; junction bases outside the gene matches: 14. In DNA form, the CDR3 reads TGCAGTGCTAGTCCCAGGGGGATTAGAGGGACCACTGAAGCTTTCTTT. Residues: CSASPRGIRGTTEAFF.

The sample holds a few counts of this clonotype. The V gene is TRBV20-1, the J gene TRBJ2-7, with 8 bases fitting TRBD1. Per the germline V gene, CDR1 is DFQATT and CDR2 is SNEGSKA (reference sequence). Trimming at V came to 1 base and at J to 5 bases, leaving 4 bases not matched to a gene. The CDR3 contains 13 residues. The CDR3 sequence: CSARAPGGDEQYF. Written as DNA, the CDR3 is TGCAGTGCTAGAGCGCCAGGGGGCGACGAGCAGTACTTC.

The chain joins TRBV7-2 to TRBJ2-5; D remains ambiguous. The germline V and J ends were trimmed by 2 bases and 7 bases, with 17 bases remaining between them. The CDR3 totals 15 residues. Per the germline V gene, CDR1 is SGHTA and CDR2 is FQGNSA. CDR3 coding DNA: TGTGCCAGCAGCTTACTGTCCCCACTAAAAGGGACCCAGTACTTC. This gives the protein CASSLLSPLKGTQYF.

The chain links TRBV19 to TRBJ2-2, with a tentative D call TRBD1 (6 bases). The CDR3 contains 19 residues. V gave up 10 bases and J gave up 2 bases, with 29 bases separating them. Germline values: CDR1 LNHDA, CDR2 SQIVND (reference sequence). This CDR3 reads CATKVRWLGQINNTGELFF. The CDR3 DNA follows: TGTGCCACTAAAGTACGTTGGCTTGGACAGATTAACAACACCGGGGAGCTGTTTTTT.

The V and J genes are TRBV7-2 and TRBJ2-6, with D unresolved. The CDR3 has 15 amino acids. The V and J ends lost 2 bases and 2 bases respectively, with 7 bases between them. Germline-derived CDR1 and CDR2 are SGHTA and FQGNSA. The CDR3 DNA follows: TGTGCCAGCAGCTTATCCGCGGCTGGGGCCAACGTCCTGACTTTC. This codes for CASSLSAAGANVLTF.

The genes are TRBV12-3 or TRBV12-4 and TRBJ1-5; D is uncertain. Trimming removed 2 bases from V and 4 bases from J, with 12 bases in between. The CDR3 is 15 amino acids. As DNA, the CDR3 is TGTGCCAGCAGTTTAATGGACGGCCCAAATCAGCCCCAGCATTTT. It codes for CASSLMDGPNQPQHF.

The chain couples TRBV6-1 to TRBJ1-6; 9 bases are shared with TRBD1. Trimming cost V 3 bases and J 9 bases; bases outside gene matches: 3. The germline V gene has CDR1 MNHNS and CDR2 SASEGT. The CDR3 is made up of 14 amino acids. This CDR3 is CASSDDRGGSPLHF. The CDR3 DNA sequence: TGTGCCAGCAGTGACGACAGGGGGGGTTCACCCCTCCACTTT.

J is TRBJ1-2 and V is TRBV30; D gene uncertain. Germline values: CDR1 GTSNPN, CDR2 SVGIG (reference sequence). The CDR3 runs 13 residues. The V end lost 3 bases, the J end lost 2 bases, and 10 bases lay between the germline ends. The CDR3 DNA reads TGTGCCTGGAGCGAAACACTGAACTATGGCTACACCTTC. Residues: CAWSETLNYGYTF.

The J gene is TRBJ2-1, the V gene TRBV20-1; TRBD2 matches 8 bases. The CDR3 sequence is 13 residues long. CDR1 and CDR2 from the germline V gene are DFQATT and SNEGSKA (reference sequence). The J segment lost 6 bases and the V segment lost 7 bases, leaving 8 bases of the junction unmatched. This chain's CDR3 is CSVGRALGNEQFF. CDR3 bases: TGCAGTGTCGGGAGGGCCCTAGGCAATGAGCAGTTCTTC.

This chain uses TRBV20-1 with TRBJ2-5, with D unresolved. Trimming removed 0 bases at V and 5 bases at J, with 19 bases between. The CDR3 length is 16 residues. Germline V gene lookup returns CDR1 DFQATT and CDR2 SNEGSKA (reference sequence). CDR3 in DNA: TGCAGTGCTAGAGATCCCCTAGGTAGGGCCCTGGAGACCCAGTACTTC. Protein sequence: CSARDPLGRALETQYF.

This rearrangement joins TRBV5-1 to TRBJ1-2; maybe TRBD1 (6 bases). Germline V CDR1 and CDR2: SGHRS, YFSETQ. The V end was cut by 7 bases, the J end by 3 bases, with 16 bases between. The CDR3 loop spans 14 amino acids. CDR3 in amino acids: CASGPTGPHYGYTF. The CDR3 DNA reads as TGCGCCAGCGGCCCGACAGGACCCCACTATGGCTACACCTTC.

This chain's CDR3 is CASSKAQGLCGYTF. The CDR3 region has the DNA TGTGCCAGCAGCAAAGCACAGGGGCTTTGTGGCTACACCTTC. The rearrangement uses TRBV21-1 and TRBJ1-2; the D segment call TRBD1 is taken from the table without a DNA check. TRBV21-1 is termed a pseudogene. The CDR3 contains 14 residues.

This clonotype showed up just a few times. The chain has TRBV5-5 and TRBJ2-5; tentative D call: TRBD1 (6 bases). This CDR3 has 14 amino acids. Per the germline V gene, CDR1 is SGHKS and CDR2 is YYEKEE (reference sequence). V lost 4 bases and J 5 bases, leaving 15 bases between the germline ends. The CDR3 reads CASSSRTVPETQYF. In DNA form, the CDR3 reads TGTGCCAGCAGCAGCAGGACAGTCCCCGAGACCCAGTACTTC.

This clonotype was seen more than once but under ten times. The chain links TRBV28 to TRBJ1-2; 7 bases agree with TRBD1. Per the germline V gene, CDR1 is MDHEN and CDR2 is SYDVKM. The CDR3 has 15 residues. After removal of 4 bases from V and 2 bases from J, the junction contained 7 bases not matched to a gene. The CDR3 DNA reads TGTGCCAGCAGTTACCCCCTGGGACAGAACTATGGCTACACCTTC. Its protein product is CASSYPLGQNYGYTF.

There are a few counts of this clonotype. The chain combines TRBV7-9 with TRBJ2-3; perhaps TRBD2 as D (6 bases). The CDR3 sequence is 15 residues long. Germline lookup yields CDR1 SEHNR and CDR2 FQNEAQ (reference sequence). Trimming shortened V by 5 bases and J by 3 bases, and 15 bases separated the two germline ends. The CDR3 protein is CASSPGLAETDTQYF. The CDR3 region has the DNA TGTGCCAGCAGCCCCGGGTTAGCGGAGACAGATACGCAGTATTTT.

This chain connects TRBV18 to TRBJ1-2, with TRBD1 matching over 9 bases. J gave up 8 bases and V 2 bases, and 6 bases lay outside the gene matches. The CDR3 is made up of 14 amino acids. CDR1 and CDR2 from the germline V gene are KGHSH and LQKENI. Written as DNA, the CDR3 is TGTGCCAGCTCACCAGGGGGACAGGGACACGGCTACACCTTC. Protein: CASSPGGQGHGYTF.